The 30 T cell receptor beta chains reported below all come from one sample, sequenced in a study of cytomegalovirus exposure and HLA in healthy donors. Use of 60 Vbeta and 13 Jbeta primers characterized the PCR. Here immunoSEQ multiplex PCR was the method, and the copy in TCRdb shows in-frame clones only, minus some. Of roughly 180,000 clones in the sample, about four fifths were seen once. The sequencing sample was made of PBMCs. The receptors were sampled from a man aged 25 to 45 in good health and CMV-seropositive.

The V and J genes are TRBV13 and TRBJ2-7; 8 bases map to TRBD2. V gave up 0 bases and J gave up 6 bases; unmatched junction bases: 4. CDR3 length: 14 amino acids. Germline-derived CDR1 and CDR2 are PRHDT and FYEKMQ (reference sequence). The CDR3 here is CASSLGNAGGEQYF. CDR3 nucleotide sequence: TGTGCCAGCAGCTTAGGCAACGCGGGGGGCGAGCAGTACTTC.

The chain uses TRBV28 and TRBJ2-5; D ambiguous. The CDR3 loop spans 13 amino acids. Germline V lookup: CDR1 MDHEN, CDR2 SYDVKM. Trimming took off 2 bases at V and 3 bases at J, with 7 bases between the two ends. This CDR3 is CASSLPRKETQYF. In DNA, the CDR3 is TGTGCCAGCAGTTTACCTAGGAAAGAGACCCAGTACTTC.

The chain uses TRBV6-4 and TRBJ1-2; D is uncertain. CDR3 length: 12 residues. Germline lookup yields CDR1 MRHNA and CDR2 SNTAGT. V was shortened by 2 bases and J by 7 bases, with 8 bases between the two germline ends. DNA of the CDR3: TGTGCCAGCAGTGACCCGGGTTCTGGCTACACCTTC. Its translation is CASSDPGSGYTF.

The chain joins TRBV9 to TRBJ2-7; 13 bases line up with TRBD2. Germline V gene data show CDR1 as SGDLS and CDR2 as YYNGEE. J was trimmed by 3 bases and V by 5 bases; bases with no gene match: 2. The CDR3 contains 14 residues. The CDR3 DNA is TGTGCCAGCAGTAGGACTAGCGGGGGCTACGAGCAGTACTTC. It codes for CASSRTSGGYEQYF. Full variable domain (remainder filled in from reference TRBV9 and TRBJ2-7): DSGVTQTPKHLITATGQRVTLRCSPRSGDLSVYWYQQSLDQGLQFLIQYYNGEERAKGNILERFSAQQFPDLHSELNLSSLELGDSALYFCASSRTSGGYEQYFGPGTRLTVT.

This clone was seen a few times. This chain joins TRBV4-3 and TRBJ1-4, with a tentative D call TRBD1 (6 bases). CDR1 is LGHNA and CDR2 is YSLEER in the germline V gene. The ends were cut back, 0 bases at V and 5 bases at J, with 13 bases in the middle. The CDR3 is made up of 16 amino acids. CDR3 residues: CASSQDHREGNEKLFF. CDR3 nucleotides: TGCGCCAGCAGCCAAGATCACAGGGAGGGGAATGAAAAACTGTTTTTT.

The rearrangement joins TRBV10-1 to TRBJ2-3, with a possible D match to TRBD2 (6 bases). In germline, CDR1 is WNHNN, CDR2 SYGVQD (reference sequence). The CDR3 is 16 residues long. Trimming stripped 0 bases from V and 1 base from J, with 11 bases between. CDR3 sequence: CASSESSPGGTDTQYF. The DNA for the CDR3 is TGCGCCAGCAGTGAGTCCTCTCCGGGGGGCACAGATACGCAGTATTTT.

The CDR3 is CASSLGRREETQYF. The CDR3 DNA sequence: TGTGCCAGCAGCTTAGGGCGCAGGGAAGAGACCCAGTACTTC. The rearrangement joins TRBV5-4 to TRBJ2-5; D is perhaps TRBD1 (5 bases). V lost 2 bases, J lost 3 bases, and 11 bases lay in between. Per germline, CDR1 SGHNT and CDR2 YYREEE (reference sequence). The CDR3 has 14 amino acids.

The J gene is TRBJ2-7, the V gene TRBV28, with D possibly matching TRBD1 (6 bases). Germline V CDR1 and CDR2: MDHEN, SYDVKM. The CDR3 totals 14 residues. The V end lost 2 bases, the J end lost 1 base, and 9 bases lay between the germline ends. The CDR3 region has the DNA TGTGCCAGCAGTTTACAACAGGGTTCCTACGAGCAGTACTTC. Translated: CASSLQQGSYEQYF.

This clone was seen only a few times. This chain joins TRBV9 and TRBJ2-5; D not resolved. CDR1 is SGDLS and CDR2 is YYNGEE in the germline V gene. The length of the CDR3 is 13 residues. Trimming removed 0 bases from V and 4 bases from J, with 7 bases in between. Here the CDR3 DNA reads TGTGCCAGCAGCGTAGTATCGGGAGAGACCCAGTACTTC. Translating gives CASSVVSGETQYF.

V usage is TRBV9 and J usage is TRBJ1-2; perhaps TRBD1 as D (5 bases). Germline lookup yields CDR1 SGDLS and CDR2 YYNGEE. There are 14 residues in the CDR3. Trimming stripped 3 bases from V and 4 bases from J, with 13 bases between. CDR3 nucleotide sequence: TGTGCCAGCAGCGAGCCCGGCCAGGGCTATGGCTACACCTTC. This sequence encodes CASSEPGQGYGYTF.

CDR3 sequence (DNA): TGTGCCAGCAGCATTAACTGGGGCGCGAGCACCGGGGAGCTGTTTTTT. Encoded protein: CASSINWGASTGELFF. This chain links TRBV5-8 with TRBJ2-2; D possibly corresponds to TRBD1 (5 bases). Germline values: CDR1 SGHTS, CDR2 YDEGEE. This CDR3 has 16 amino acids. The V and J ends lost 4 bases and 4 bases respectively, with 17 bases between them.

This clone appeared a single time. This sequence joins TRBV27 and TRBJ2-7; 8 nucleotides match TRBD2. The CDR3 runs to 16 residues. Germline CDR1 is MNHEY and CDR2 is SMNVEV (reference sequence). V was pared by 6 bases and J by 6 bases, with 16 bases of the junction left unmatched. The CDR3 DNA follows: TGTGCCAGCAGCTCGAGGAGCGGGGGCTTCTTGAGCGAGCAGTACTTC. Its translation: CASSSRSGGFLSEQYF.

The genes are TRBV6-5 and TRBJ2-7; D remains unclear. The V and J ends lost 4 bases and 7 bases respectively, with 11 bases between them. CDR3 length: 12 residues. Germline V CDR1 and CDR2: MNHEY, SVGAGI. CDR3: CASSSPTGEQYF. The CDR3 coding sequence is TGTGCCAGCAGTTCCCCGACTGGGGAGCAGTACTTC.

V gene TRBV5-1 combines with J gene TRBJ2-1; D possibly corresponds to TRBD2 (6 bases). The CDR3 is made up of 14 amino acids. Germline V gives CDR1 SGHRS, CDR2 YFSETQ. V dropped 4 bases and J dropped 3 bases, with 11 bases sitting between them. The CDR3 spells CASSPMGGYNEQFF. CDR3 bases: TGCGCCAGCAGCCCGATGGGGGGCTACAATGAGCAGTTCTTC.

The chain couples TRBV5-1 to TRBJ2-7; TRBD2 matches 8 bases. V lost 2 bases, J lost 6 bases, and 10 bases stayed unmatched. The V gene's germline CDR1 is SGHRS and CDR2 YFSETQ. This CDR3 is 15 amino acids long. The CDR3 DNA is TGCGCCAGCAGCTTCGGGTCGGGGGGGCCGGTCGAGCAGTACTTC. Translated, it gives CASSFGSGGPVEQYF.

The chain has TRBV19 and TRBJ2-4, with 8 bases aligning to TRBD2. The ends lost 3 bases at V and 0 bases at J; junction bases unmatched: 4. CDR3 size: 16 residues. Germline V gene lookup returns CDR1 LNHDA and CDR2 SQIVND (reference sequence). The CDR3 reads CASSMTGGRAKNIQYF. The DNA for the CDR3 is TGTGCCAGTAGTATGACGGGGGGGCGAGCCAAAAACATTCAGTACTTC.

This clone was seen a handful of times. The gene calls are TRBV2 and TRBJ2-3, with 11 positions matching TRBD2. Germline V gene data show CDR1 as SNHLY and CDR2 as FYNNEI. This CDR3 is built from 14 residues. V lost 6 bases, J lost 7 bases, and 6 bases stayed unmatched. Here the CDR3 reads CASRVAGGSYTQYF. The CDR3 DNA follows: TGTGCCAGCAGGGTAGCGGGGGGGTCTTATACGCAGTATTTT.

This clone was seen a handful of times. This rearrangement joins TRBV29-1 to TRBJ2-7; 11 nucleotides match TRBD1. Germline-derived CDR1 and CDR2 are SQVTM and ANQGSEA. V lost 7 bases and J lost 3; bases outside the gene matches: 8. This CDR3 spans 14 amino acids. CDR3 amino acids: CSGIRDRGGYEQYF. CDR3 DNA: TGCAGCGGAATCCGGGACAGGGGGGGCTACGAGCAGTACTTC.

CDR3 region: CASSLGGQKNTEAFF. CDR3 nucleotide sequence: TGCGCCAGCAGCTTGGGGGGACAGAAGAACACTGAAGCTTTCTTT. The chain joins TRBV5-1 to TRBJ1-1; 7 nucleotides align to TRBD1. The CDR3 loop spans 15 amino acids. The ends lost 0 bases at V and 1 base at J; junction bases unmatched: 3. Looked up from germline, CDR1 is SGHRS and CDR2 is YFSETQ.

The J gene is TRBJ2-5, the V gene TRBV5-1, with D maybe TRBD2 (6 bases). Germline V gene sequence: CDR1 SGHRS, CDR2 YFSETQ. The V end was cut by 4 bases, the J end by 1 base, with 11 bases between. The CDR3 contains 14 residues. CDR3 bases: TGCGCCAGCAGCGAGGGGAGGCGCCAAGAGACCCAGTACTTC. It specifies CASSEGRRQETQYF.

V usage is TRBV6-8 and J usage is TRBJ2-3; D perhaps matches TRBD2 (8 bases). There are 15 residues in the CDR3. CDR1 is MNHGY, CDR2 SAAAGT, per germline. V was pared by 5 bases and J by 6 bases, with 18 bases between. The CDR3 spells CASSRGGLRGDTQYF. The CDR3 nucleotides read TGTGCCAGCAGTCGCGGGGGGCTCAGGGGGGATACGCAGTATTTT.

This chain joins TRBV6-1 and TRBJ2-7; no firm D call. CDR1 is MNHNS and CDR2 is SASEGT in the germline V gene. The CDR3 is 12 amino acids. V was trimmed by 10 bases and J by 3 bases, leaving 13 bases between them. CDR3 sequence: CATSSYLYEQYF. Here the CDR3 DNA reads TGTGCCACATCTTCCTACCTCTACGAGCAGTACTTC.

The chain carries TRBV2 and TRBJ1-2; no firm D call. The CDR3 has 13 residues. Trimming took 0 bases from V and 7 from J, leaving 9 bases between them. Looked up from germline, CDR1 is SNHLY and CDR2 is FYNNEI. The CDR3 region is CASSEASRSGYTF. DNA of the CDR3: TGTGCCAGCAGTGAAGCGTCTCGGAGTGGCTACACCTTC.

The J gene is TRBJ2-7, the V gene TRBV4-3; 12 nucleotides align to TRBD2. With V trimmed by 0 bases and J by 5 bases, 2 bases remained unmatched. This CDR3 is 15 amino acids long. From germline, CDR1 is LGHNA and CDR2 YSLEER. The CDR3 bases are TGCGCCAGCAGCCAAGATCCTAGCGGGGGGGACGAGCAGTACTTC. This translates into CASSQDPSGGDEQYF.

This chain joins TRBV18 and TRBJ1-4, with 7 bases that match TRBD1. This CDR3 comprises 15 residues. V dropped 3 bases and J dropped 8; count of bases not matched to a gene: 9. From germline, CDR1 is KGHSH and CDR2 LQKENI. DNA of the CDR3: TGTGCCAGCTCACCCGTCGAGACAGGGACAGAAAAACTGTTTTTT. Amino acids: CASSPVETGTEKLFF.

CDR3 region: CASSVSGGIGDTQYF. In nucleotides, the CDR3 is TGTGCCAGCAGCGTCTCAGGGGGAATTGGGGATACGCAGTATTTT. V gene TRBV14 combines with J gene TRBJ2-3; 7 bases match TRBD1. V was pared by 5 bases and J by 6 bases, with 11 bases of the junction left unmatched. This CDR3 region has 15 residues. CDR1 is SGHDN, CDR2 FVKESK, per germline. Combining the CDR3 with reference TRBV14 and TRBJ2-3 gives the whole variable domain EAGVTQFPSHSVIEKGQTVTLRCDPISGHDNLYWYRRVMGKEIKFLLHFVKESKQDESGMPNNRFLAERTGGTYSTLKVQPAELEDSGVYFCASSVSGGIGDTQYFGPGTRLTVL.

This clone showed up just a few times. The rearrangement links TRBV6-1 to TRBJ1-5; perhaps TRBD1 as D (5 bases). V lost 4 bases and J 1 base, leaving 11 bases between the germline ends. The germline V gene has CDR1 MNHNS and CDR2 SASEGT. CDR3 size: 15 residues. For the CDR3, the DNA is TGTGCCAGCAGTGGTCCGGGGGACAGCAATCAGCCCCAGCATTTT. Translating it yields CASSGPGDSNQPQHF.

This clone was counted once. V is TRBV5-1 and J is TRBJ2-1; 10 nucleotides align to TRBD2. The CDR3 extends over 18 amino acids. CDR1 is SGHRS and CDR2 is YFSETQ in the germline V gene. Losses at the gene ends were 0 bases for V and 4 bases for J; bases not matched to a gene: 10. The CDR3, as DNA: TGCGCCAGCAGCTTGGGAGGCGCCACTAGCGGGAAATACAATGAGCAGTTCTTC. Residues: CASSLGGATSGKYNEQFF.

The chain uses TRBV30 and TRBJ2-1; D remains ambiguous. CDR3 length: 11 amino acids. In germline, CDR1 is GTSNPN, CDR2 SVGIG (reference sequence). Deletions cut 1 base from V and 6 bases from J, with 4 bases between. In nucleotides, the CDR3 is TGTGCCTGGAGTGACGGCAATGAGCAGTTCTTC. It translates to CAWSDGNEQFF.

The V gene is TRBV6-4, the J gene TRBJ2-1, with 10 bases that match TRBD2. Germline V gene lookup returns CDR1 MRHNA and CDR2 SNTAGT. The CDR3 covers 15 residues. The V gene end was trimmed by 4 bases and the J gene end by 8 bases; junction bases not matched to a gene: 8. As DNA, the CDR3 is TGTGCCAGCAGTGGCGGACTAGCGGCAGTCGATGAGCAGTTCTTC. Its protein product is CASSGGLAAVDEQFF.